This T cell receptor beta chain is drawn from a study of T cell therapy after organ transplantation. Across the whole study: Therapy products were autologous CMV-specific T cells, peptide-expanded for roughly two weeks.

Only in-frame clones appear in the TCRdb table, and some are missing; sequencing was by immunoSEQ multiplex PCR. The data show roughly 2,300 clones, roughly 70% seen once. V trimming: 3 bases; J trimming: 4 bases; junction bases outside the gene matches: 5. The germline CDR1 and CDR2 sequences are MNHEY and SVGAGI. The CDR3 spans 15 residues. Details on this clone: Antigen unknown.

General study findings and limits: Reconstitution after therapy seemingly combined transferred and product-undetected endogenous clonotypes. Post-therapy CD8 clonality change correlated inversely with pretherapy clonality.

The chain is built from TRBV6-5 and TRBJ2-3; 9 bases match TRBD2. The receptor comes from a human patient who had received a solid organ transplant and had CMV disease. This specimen was CD8+ T cells from blood, taken before autologous CMV-specific T cell therapy. This chain's CDR3 is CASSYGGRAADTQYF. The CDR3 DNA reads as TGTGCCAGCAGTTATGGCGGGAGGGCGGCAGATACGCAGTATTTT.